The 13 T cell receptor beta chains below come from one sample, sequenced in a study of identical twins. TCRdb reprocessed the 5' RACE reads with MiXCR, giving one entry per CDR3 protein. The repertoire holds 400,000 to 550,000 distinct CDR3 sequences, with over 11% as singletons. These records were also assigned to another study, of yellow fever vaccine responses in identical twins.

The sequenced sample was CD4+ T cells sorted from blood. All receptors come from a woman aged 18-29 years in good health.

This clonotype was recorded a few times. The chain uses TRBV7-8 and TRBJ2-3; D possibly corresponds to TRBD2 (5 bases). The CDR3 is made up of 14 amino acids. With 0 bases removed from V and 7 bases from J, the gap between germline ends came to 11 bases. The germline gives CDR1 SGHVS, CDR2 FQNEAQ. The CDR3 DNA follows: TGTGCCAGCAGCTTAGCGGGAGTTTCAAATACGCAGTATTTT. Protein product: CASSLAGVSNTQYF.

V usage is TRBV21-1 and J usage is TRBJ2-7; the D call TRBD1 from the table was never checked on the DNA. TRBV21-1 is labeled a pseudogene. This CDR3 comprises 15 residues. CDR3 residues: CASSKRTGLSYEQYF. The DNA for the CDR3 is TGTGCCAGCAGCAAACGGACAGGACTATCCTACGAGCAGTACTTC.

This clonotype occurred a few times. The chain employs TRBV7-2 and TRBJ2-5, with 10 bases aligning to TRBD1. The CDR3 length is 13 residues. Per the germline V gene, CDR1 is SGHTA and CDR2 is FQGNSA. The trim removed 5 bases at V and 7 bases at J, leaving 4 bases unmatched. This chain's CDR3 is CASSPDRGGTQYF. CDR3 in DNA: TGTGCCAGCAGCCCGGACAGGGGGGGGACCCAGTACTTC.

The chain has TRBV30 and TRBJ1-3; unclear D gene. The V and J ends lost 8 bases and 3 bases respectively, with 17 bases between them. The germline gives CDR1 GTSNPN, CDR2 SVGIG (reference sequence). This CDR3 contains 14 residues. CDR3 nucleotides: TGTGCCCGAACCCCACCCACGGGTGGAAACACCATATATTTT. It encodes CARTPPTGGNTIYF.

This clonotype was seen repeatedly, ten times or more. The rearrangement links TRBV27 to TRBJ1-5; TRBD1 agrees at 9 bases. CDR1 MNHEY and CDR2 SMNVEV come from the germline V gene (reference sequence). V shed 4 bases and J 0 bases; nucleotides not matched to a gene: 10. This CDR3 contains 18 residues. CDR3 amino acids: CASSSGQGGSYSNQPQHF. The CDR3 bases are TGTGCCAGCAGTTCGGGACAGGGTGGTTCGTATAGCAATCAGCCCCAGCATTTT.

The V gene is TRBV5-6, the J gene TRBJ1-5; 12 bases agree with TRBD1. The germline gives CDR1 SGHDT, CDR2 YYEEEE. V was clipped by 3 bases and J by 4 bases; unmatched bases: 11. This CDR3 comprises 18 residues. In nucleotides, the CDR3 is TGTGCCAGCAGCTCCGGACCGGGACAGGGGGCTACGAATCAGCCCCAGCATTTT. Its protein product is CASSSGPGQGATNQPQHF. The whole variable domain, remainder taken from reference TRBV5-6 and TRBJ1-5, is DAGVTQSPTHLIKTRGQQVTLRCSPKSGHDTVSWYQQALGQGPQFIFQYYEEEERQRGNFPDRFSGHQFPNYSSELNVNALLLGDSALYLCASSSGPGQGATNQPQHFGDGTRLSIL.

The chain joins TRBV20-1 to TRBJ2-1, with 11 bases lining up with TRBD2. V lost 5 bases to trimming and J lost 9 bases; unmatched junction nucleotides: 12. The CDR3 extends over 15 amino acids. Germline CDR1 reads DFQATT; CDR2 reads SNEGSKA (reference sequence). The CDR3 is CSAGPALAGVVEQFF. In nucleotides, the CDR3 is TGCAGTGCTGGCCCCGCACTAGCGGGAGTTGTTGAGCAGTTCTTC.

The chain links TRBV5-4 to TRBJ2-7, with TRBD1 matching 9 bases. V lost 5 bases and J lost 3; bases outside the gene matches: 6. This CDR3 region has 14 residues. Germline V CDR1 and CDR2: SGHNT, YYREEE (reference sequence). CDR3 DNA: TGTGCCAGCAGGGGGACAGGGACCAACTACGAGCAGTACTTC. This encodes CASRGTGTNYEQYF.

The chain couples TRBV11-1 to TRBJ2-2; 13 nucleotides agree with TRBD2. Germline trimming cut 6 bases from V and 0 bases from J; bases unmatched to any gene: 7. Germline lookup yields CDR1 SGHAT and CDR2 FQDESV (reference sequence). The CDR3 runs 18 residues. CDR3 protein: CASRRGLAGISNTGELFF. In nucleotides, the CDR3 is TGTGCCAGCAGGAGGGGACTAGCGGGAATATCGAACACCGGGGAGCTGTTTTTT.

The CDR3 is CASSHTGGGEQFF. DNA for the CDR3: TGTGCCAGCAGCCACACAGGGGGGGGTGAGCAGTTCTTC. V is TRBV5-6 and J is TRBJ2-1, with a possible D match to TRBD1 (8 bases). V shed 4 bases and J shed 9 bases, with 14 bases lying between them. Germline-derived CDR1 and CDR2 are SGHDT and YYEEEE. CDR3 size: 13 residues.

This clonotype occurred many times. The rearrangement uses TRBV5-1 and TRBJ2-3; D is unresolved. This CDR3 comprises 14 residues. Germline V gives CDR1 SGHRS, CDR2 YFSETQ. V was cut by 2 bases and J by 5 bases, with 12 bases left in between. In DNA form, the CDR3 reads TGCGCCAGCAGCTTAGGCCAGGCGGTAGATACGCAGTATTTT. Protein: CASSLGQAVDTQYF.

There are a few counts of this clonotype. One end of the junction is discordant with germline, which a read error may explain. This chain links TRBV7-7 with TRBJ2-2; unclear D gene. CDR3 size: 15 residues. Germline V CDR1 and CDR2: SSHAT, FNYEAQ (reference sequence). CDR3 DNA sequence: TGTGCTAGCAGCTTAAACAGTCCGAACACCGGGGAGCTGTTTTTT. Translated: CASSLNSPNTGELFF. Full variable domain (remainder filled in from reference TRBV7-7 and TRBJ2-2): GAGVSQSPRYKVTKRGQDVTLRCDPISSHATLYWYQQALGQGPEFLTYFNYEAQPDKSGLPSDRFSAERPEGSISTLTIQRTEQRDSAMYRCASSLNSPNTGELFFGEGSRLTVL.

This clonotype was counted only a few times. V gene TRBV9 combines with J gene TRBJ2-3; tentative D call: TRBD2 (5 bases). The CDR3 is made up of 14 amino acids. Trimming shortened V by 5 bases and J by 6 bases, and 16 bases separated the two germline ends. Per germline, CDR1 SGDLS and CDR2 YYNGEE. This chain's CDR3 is CASSAKVSGDTQYF. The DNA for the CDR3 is TGTGCCAGCAGTGCAAAGGTCTCGGGGGATACGCAGTATTTT.